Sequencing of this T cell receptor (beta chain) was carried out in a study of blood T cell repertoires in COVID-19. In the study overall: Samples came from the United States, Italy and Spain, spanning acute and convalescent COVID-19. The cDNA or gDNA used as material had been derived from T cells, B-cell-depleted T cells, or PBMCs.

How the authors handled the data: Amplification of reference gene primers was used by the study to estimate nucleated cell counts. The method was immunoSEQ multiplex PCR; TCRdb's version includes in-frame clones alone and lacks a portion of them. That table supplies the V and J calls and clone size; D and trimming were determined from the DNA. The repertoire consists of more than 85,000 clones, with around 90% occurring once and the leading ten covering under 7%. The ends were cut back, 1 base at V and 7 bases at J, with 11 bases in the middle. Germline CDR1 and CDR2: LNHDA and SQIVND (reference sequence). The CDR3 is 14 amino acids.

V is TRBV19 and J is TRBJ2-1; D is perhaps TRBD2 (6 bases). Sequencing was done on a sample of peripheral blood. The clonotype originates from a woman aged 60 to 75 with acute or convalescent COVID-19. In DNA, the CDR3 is TGTGCCAGTAGTATAGCGGGAGTGTCAAATGAGCAGTTCTTC. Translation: CASSIAGVSNEQFF.